This T cell receptor beta chain is drawn from a study of control samples from healthy donors and cancer patients. Profiling relied on immunoSEQ multiplex PCR, and the TCRdb table lists in-frame clones only, not all of them. Here the sample spans more than 95,000 clones, about 90% being singletons. The CDR3 spans 16 residues. Per the germline V gene, CDR1 is GTSNPN and CDR2 is SVGIG (reference sequence). V dropped 1 base and J dropped 2 bases, with 12 bases sitting between them. The chain carries TRBV30 and TRBJ1-6; D not certain. The sequence was collected from a man in his 60s in good health. The specimen was blood. In nucleotides, the CDR3 is TGTGCCTGGAGTGCGTTATCGGAGACCTATAATTCACCCCTCCACTTT. Translating it yields CAWSALSETYNSPLHF. Filled out from reference TRBV30 and TRBJ1-6, the complete variable domain reads SQTIHQWPATLVQPVGSPLSLECTVEGTSNPNLYWYRQAAGRGLQLLFYSVGIGQISSEVPQNLSASRPQDRQFILSSKKLLLSDSGFYLCAWSALSETYNSPLHFGNGTRLTVT.